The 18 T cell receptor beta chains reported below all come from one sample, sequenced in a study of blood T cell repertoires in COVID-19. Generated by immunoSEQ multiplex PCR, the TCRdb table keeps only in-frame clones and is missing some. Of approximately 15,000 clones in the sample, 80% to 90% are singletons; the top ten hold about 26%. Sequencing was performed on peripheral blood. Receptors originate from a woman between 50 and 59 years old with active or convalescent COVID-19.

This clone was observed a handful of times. For the CDR3, the DNA is TGCGCCAGCAGCTGGGCACAGGGGGGTACTGAAGCTTTCTTT. Its translation: CASSWAQGGTEAFF. The chain employs TRBV4-1 and TRBJ1-1; 8 bases are shared with TRBD1. The CDR3 length is 14 residues. Germline values: CDR1 MGHRA, CDR2 YSYEKL. V shed 5 bases and J 5 bases; nucleotides not matched to a gene: 7.

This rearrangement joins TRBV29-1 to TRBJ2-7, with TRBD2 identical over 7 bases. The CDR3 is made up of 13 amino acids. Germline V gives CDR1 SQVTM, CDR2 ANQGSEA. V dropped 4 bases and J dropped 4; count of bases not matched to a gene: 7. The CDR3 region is CSVAPGLPYEQYF. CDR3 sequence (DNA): TGCAGCGTTGCCCCGGGACTACCTTACGAGCAGTACTTC.

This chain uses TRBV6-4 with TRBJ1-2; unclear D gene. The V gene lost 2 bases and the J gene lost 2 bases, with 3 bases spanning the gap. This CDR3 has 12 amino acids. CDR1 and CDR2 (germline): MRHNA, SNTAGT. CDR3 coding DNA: TGTGCCAGCAGTGACACAAACTATGGCTACACCTTC. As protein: CASSDTNYGYTF.

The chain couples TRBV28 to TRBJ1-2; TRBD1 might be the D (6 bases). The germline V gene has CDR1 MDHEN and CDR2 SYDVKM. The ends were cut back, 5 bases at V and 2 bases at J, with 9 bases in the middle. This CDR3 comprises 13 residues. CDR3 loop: CASSRQENYGYTF. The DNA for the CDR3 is TGTGCCAGCAGTCGACAGGAGAACTATGGCTACACCTTC.

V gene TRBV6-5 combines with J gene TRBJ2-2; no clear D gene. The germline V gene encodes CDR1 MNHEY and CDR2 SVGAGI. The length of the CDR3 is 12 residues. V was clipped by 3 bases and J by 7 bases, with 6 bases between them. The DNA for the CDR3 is TGTGCCAGCAGTTATGAGGTCGGGGAGCTGTTTTTT. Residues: CASSYEVGELFF.

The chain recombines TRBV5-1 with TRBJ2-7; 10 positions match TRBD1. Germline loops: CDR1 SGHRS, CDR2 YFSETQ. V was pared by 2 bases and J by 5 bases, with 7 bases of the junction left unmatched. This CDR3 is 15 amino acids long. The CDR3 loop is CASSFGRDRGNEQYF. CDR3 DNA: TGCGCCAGCAGCTTCGGCCGGGACAGGGGAAACGAGCAGTACTTC.

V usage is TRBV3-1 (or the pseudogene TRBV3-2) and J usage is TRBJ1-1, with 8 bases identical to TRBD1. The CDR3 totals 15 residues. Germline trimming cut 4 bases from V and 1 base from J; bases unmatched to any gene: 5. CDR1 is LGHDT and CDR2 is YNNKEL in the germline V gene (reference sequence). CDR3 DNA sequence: TGTGCCAGCAGCCCGCCGGGACAGGAGAACACTGAAGCTTTCTTT. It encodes CASSPPGQENTEAFF.

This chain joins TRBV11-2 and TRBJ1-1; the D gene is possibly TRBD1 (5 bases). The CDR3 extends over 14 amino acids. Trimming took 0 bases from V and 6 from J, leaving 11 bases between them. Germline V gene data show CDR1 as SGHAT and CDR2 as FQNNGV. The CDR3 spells CASSLDLRASEAFF. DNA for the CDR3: TGTGCCAGCAGCTTAGATCTCAGGGCCTCTGAAGCTTTCTTT.

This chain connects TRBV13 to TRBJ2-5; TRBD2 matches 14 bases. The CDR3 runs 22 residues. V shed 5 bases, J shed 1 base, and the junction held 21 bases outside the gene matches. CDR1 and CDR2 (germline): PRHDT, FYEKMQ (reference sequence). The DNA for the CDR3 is TGTGCCAGCAGCCAAGGGACACCCCGACCCGGGACTAGCGGGGGATCCCAAGAGACCCAGTACTTC. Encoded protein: CASSQGTPRPGTSGGSQETQYF.

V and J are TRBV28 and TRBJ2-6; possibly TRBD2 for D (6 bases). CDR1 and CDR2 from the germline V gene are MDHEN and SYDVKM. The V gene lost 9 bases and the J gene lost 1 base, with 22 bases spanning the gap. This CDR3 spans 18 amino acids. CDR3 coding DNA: TGTGCCAGTCATGACGGGGGACGGGCAAGGTCTGGGGCCAACGTCCTGACTTTC. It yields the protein CASHDGGRARSGANVLTF.

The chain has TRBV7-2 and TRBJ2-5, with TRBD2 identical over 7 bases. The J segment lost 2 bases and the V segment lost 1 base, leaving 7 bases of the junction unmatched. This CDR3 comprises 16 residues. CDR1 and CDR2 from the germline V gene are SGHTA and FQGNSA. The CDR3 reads CASSLVGGGWQETQYF. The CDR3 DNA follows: TGTGCCAGCAGCTTAGTGGGGGGAGGGTGGCAAGAGACCCAGTACTTC.

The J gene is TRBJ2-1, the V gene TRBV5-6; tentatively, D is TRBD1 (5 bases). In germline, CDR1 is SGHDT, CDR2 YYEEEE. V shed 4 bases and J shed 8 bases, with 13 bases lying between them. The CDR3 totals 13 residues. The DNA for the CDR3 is TGTGCCAGCAGCGGGGCCCCCGTCCATGAGCAGTTCTTC. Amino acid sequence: CASSGAPVHEQFF.

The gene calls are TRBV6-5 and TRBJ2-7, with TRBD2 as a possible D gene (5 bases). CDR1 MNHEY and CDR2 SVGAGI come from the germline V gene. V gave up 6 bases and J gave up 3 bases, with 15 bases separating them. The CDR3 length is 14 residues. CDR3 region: CASSFGESFYEQYF. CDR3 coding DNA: TGTGCCAGCAGCTTCGGGGAATCCTTCTACGAGCAGTACTTC.

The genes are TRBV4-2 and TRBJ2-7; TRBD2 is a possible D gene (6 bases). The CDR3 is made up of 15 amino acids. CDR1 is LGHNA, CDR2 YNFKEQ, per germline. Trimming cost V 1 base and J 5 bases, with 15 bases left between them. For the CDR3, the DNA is TGTGCCAGCAGCCAAGTTTATGGGGGAGGCGACGAGCAGTACTTC. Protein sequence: CASSQVYGGGDEQYF.

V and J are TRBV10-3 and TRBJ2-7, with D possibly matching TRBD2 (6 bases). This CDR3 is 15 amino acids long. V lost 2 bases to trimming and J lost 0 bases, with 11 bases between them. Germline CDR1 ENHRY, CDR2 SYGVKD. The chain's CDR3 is CAISESGPGSYEQYF. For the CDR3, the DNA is TGTGCCATCAGTGAGAGCGGGCCTGGCTCCTACGAGCAGTACTTC.

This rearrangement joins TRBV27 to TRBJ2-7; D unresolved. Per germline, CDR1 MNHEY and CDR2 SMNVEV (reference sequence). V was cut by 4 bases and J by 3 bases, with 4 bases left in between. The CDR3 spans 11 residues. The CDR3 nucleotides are TGTGCCAGCAGTTCCGGCTACGAGCAGTACTTC. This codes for CASSSGYEQYF.

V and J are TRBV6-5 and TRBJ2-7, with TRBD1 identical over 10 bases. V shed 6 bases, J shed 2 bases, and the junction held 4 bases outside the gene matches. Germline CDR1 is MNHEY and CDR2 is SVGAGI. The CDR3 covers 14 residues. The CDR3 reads CASRAGTGAYEQYF. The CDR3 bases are TGTGCCAGCAGGGCCGGGACAGGGGCCTACGAGCAGTACTTC.

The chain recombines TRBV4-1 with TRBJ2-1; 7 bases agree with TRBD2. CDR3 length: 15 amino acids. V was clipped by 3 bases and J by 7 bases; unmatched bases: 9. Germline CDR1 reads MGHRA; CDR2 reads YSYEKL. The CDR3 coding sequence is TGCGCCAGCAGCCACTATGGACTAGTAAGTAATGAGCAGTTCTTC. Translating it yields CASSHYGLVSNEQFF.